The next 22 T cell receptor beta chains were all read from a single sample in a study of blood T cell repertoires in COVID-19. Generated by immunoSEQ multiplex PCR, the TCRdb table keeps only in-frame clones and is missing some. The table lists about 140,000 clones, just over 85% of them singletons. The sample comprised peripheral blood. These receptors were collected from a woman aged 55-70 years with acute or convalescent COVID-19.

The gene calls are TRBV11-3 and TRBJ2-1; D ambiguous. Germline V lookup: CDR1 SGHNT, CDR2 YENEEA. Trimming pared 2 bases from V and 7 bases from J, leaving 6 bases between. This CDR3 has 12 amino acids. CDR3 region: CASSLTVNEQFF. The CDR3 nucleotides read TGTGCCAGCAGCTTAACAGTGAATGAGCAGTTCTTC.

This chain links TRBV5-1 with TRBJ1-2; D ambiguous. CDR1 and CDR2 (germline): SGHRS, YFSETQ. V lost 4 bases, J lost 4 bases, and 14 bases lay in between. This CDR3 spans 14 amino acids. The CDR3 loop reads CASSIGGVGYGYTF. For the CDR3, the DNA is TGCGCCAGCAGCATTGGAGGCGTGGGCTATGGCTACACCTTC.

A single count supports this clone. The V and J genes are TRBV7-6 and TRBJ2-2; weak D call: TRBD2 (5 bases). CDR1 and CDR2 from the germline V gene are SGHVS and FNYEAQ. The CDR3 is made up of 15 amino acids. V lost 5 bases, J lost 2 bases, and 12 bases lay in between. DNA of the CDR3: TGTGCCAGCAGCCCAGCGACGGGAAACACCGGGGAGCTGTTTTTT. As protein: CASSPATGNTGELFF.

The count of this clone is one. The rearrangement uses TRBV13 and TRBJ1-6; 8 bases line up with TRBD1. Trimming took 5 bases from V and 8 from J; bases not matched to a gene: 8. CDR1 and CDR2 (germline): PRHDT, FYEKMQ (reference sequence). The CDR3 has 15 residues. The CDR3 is CASSTGQGGYSPLHF. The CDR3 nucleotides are TGTGCCAGCAGCACCGGACAGGGAGGGTATTCACCCCTCCACTTT.

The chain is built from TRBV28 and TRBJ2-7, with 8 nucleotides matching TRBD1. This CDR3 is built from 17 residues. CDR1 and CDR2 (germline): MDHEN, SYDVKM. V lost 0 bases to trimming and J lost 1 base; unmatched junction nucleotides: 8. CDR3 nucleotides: TGTGCCAGCAGTTTATGGCGGGTCAGGACAGGGTCCTACGAGCAGTACTTC. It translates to CASSLWRVRTGSYEQYF.

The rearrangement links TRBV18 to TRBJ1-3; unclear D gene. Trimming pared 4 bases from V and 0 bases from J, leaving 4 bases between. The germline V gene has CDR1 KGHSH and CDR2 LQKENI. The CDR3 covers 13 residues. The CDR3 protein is CASSLVSGNTIYF. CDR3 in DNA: TGTGCCAGCTCACTCGTCTCTGGAAACACCATATATTTT.

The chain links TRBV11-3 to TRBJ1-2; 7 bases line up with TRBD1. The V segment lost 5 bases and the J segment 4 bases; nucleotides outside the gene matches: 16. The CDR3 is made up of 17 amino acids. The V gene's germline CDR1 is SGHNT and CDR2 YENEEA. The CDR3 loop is CASSNRPGQAKGYGYTF. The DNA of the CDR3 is TGTGCCAGCAGCAACAGACCAGGACAGGCAAAGGGCTATGGCTACACCTTC. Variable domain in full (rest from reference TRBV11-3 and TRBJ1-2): EAGVVQSPRYKIIEKKQPVAFWCNPISGHNTLYWYLQNLGQGPELLIRYENEEAVDDSQLPKDRFSAERLKGVDSTLKIQPAELGDSAVYLCASSNRPGQAKGYGYTFGSGTRLTVV.

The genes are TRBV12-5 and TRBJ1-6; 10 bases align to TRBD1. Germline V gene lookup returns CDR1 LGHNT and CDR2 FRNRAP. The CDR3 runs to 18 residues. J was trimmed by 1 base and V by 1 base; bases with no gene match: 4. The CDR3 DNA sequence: TGTGCTAGTGGTTTGGGTCCGGGACAGGGGTCCTATAATTCACCCCTCCACTTT. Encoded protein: CASGLGPGQGSYNSPLHF.

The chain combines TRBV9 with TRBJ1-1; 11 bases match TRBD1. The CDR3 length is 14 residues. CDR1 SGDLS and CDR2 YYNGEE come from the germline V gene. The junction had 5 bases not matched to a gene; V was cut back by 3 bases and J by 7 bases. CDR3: CASSAAGTGGEAFF. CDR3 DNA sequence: TGTGCCAGCAGCGCCGCCGGGACAGGGGGTGAAGCTTTCTTT.

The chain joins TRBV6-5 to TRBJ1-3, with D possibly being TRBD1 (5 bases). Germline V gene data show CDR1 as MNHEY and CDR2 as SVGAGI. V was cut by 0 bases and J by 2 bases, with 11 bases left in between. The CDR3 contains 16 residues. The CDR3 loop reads CASSYSGAVTGNTIYF. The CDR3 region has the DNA TGTGCCAGCAGTTACTCAGGGGCGGTCACTGGAAACACCATATATTTT.

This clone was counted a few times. CDR3 protein: CASSRRDNNSPLHF. CDR3 sequence (DNA): TGTGCCAGTAGTCGCCGGGACAATAATTCACCCCTCCACTTT. This sequence joins TRBV19 and TRBJ1-6; perhaps TRBD1 as D (6 bases). This CDR3 has 14 amino acids. V gave up 5 bases and J gave up 5 bases, with 10 bases separating them. Germline V CDR1 and CDR2: LNHDA, SQIVND (reference sequence).

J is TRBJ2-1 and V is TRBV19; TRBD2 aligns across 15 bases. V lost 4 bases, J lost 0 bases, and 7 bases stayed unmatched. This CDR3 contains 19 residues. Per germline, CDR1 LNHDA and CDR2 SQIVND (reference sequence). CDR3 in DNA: TGTGCCAGTAGTACCCGGACTAGCGGGGGGGTAAGCTCCTACAATGAGCAGTTCTTC. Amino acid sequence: CASSTRTSGGVSSYNEQFF.

The CDR3: CATSDPDRAETQYF. CDR3 nucleotide sequence: TGTGCCACCAGTGACCCTGACAGGGCAGAGACCCAGTACTTC. The chain couples TRBV24-1 to TRBJ2-5; 7 nucleotides match TRBD1. CDR1 is KGHDR and CDR2 is SFDVKD in the germline V gene. The ends lost 4 bases at V and 4 bases at J; junction bases unmatched: 5. The CDR3 sequence is 14 residues long.

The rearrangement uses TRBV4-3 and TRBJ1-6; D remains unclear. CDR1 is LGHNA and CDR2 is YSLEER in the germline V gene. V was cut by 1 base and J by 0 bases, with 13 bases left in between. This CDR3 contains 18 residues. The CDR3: CASSQGIAGSSYNSPLHF. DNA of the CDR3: TGCGCCAGCAGCCAAGGAATTGCAGGAAGCTCCTATAATTCACCCCTCCACTTT.

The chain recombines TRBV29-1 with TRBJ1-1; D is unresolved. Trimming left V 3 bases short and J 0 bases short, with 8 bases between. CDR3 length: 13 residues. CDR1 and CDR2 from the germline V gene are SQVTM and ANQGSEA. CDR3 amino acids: CSVDRNMNTEAFF. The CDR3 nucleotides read TGCAGCGTTGACAGGAACATGAACACTGAAGCTTTCTTT.

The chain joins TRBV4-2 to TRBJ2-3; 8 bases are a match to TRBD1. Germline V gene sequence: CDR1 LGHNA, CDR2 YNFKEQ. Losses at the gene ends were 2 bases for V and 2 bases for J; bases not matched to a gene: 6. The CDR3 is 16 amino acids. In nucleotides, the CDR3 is TGTGCCAGCAGCCAACCCCCAGGGGGCCACACAGATACGCAGTATTTT. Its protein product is CASSQPPGGHTDTQYF.

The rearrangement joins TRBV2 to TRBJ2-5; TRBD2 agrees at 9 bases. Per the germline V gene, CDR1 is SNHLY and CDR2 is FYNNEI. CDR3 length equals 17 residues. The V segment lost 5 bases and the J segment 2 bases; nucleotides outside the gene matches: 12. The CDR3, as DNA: TGTGCCAGCAGTAGACTCGGACTAGCGATACGTCAAGAGACCCAGTACTTC. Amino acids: CASSRLGLAIRQETQYF.

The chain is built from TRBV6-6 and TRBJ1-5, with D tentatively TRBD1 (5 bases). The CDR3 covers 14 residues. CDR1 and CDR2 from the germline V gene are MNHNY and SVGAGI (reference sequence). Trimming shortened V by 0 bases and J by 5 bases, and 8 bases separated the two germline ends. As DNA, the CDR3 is TGTGCCAGCAGTTACTCGGGGGGGTATCAGCCCCAGCATTTT. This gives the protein CASSYSGGYQPQHF.

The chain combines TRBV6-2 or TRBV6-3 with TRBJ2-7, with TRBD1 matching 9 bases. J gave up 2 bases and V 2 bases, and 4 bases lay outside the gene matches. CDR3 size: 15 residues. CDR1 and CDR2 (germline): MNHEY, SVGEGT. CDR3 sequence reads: CASSYGTGNTYEQYF. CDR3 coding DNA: TGTGCCAGCAGTTACGGGACAGGGAATACCTACGAGCAGTACTTC.

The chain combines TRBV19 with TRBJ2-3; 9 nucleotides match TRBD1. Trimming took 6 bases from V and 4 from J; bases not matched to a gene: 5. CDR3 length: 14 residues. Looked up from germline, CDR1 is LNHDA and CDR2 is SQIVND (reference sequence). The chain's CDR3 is CASRRGTGPDTQYF. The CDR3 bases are TGTGCCAGTAGGCGAGGGACAGGGCCAGATACGCAGTATTTT.

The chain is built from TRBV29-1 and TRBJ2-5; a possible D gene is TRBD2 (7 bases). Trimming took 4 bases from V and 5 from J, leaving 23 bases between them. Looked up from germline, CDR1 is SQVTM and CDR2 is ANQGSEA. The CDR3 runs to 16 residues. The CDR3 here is CSVVGYSAGRGETQYF. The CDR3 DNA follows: TGCAGCGTTGTTGGTTATTCGGCAGGGAGGGGGGAGACCCAGTACTTC.

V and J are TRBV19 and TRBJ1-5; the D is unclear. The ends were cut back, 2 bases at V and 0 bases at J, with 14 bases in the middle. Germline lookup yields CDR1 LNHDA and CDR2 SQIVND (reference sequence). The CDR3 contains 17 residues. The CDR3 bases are TGTGCCAGTAGTATATGGGGTCGTCGGGGTAGCAATCAGCCCCAGCATTTT. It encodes CASSIWGRRGSNQPQHF. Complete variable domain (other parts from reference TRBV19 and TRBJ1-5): DGGITQSPKYLFRKEGQNVTLSCEQNLNHDAMYWYRQDPGQGLRLIYYSQIVNDFQKGDIAEGYSVSREKKESFPLTVTSAQKNPTAFYLCASSIWGRRGSNQPQHFGDGTRLSIL.